The clone carrying this T cell receptor beta chain appeared many times. Its antigen is not known. This record comes from a study of Graves' ophthalmopathy and Graves' hyperthyroidism. Study-level points and caveats: Ophthalmopathy and stable hyperthyroidism were discriminated by a 13-signature model, with over 85% sensitivity and under 84% specificity.

TCR beta CDR3 regions were amplified from RNA transcripts. First-round RT-PCR used HTBI primers; second-round multiplex PCR followed. TCRdb passed the multiplex PCR reads through MiXCR, listing each CDR3 protein once. The data contain 500,000 to 600,000 distinct CDR3 sequences, just under 40% of them singletons. Trimming took off 5 bases at V and 0 bases at J, with 10 bases between the two ends. This CDR3 comprises 14 residues. Germline V gene lookup returns CDR1 SEHNR and CDR2 FQNEAQ (reference sequence). The sequence was obtained from an adult man with Graves' hyperthyroidism. Input material: peripheral blood or thyroid tissue (not recorded which). The V and J genes are TRBV7-9 and TRBJ1-1; D might be TRBD1 (6 bases). The DNA for the CDR3 is TGTGCCAGCAGCGAGCGACAGGTGAACACTGAAGCTTTCTTT. Translating it yields CASSERQVNTEAFF. Full variable domain (missing parts from reference TRBV7-9 and TRBJ1-1): DTGVSQNPRHKITKRGQNVTFRCDPISEHNRLYWYRQTLGQGPEFLTYFQNEAQLEKSRLLSDRFSAERPKGSFSTLEIQRTEQGDSAMYLCASSERQVNTEAFFGQGTRLTVV.